This T cell receptor beta chain stems from a study of CD8+ T cells in alopecia areata. Following RNA extraction, reverse transcription yielded cDNA that acted as the sequencing template. Some clones are missing from TCRdb's copy, which holds only in-frame ones; the method was immunoSEQ multiplex PCR. This table holds about 180,000 clones, roughly 53% found once. Indicated treatment: oral pan-JAK inhibitor, 5-10 mg twice daily. In alopecia areata patients, both lesional scalp punch biopsies and peripheral blood were collected. In its sample, this clone was seen a few times. What it recognizes is unknown. Points from the study as a whole: Patients shared TCRs less clearly than mice did, possibly owing to HLA.

Germline loops: CDR1 LNHDA, CDR2 SQIVND (reference sequence). The CDR3 is 15 residues long. V was trimmed by 0 bases and J by 5 bases, leaving 14 bases between them. This chain uses TRBV19 with TRBJ2-7, with TRBD2 as a possible D gene (6 bases). This sequence was found in a human donor with alopecia areata. The sample was CD8+ T cells sorted from blood, taken at week 24, from a patient treated with tofacitinib. The chain's CDR3 is CASSIDRETLDEQYF. CDR3 coding DNA: TGTGCCAGTAGTATAGATCGGGAGACTCTAGACGAGCAGTACTTC. The entire variable domain, with the rest obtained from reference TRBV19 and TRBJ2-7, is as follows: DGGITQSPKYLFRKEGQNVTLSCEQNLNHDAMYWYRQDPGQGLRLIYYSQIVNDFQKGDIAEGYSVSREKKESFPLTVTSAQKNPTAFYLCASSIDRETLDEQYFGPGTRLTVT.